This T cell receptor (beta chain) was identified in a study of T-cell memory formation after mild COVID-19. Regarding the study as a whole: CM and EM subsets held most contracting CD4+ clones; EMRA held CD8+ ones.

One entry per CDR3 protein, called by TCRdb with MiXCR from the 5' RACE reads. The sample lists about 49,000 distinct CDR3 sequences; 25% to 35% were seen once. V lost 6 bases and J 5 bases, leaving 14 bases between the germline ends. The CDR3 totals 13 residues. The germline gives CDR1 MNHEY, CDR2 SVGAGI. Notes on this clonotype: Its specificity is not known.

The material sequenced was PBMCs or a T cell subset sorted from them (not recorded which). This receptor was obtained from a man aged 18 to 30 who had mild COVID-19 (a few samples of this study predate the infection). Cell type and time point are not known. This rearrangement joins TRBV6-5 to TRBJ2-7; unclear D gene. The CDR3 reads CASSPGGSNEQYF. The CDR3 DNA reads as TGTGCCAGCAGCCCCGGTGGGTCCAACGAGCAGTACTTC.